One and the same sample provided the 20 T cell receptor beta chains below, sequenced in a study of T cells after yellow fever vaccination. TCRdb reanalysed the 5' RACE reads using MiXCR and keeps one entry per CDR3 protein. The table lists some 400,000 distinct CDR3 sequences, roughly 6.2% of them singletons. The input for sequencing was PBMCs, taken 5 days after the yellow fever booster vaccination. Receptor source: a man aged 25-40 years who received the YFV17D yellow fever vaccine.

The CDR3 nucleotides are TGCAGTGCTAGAGATAAGACGGATCACACAGATACGCAGTATTTT. Its translation: CSARDKTDHTDTQYF. The chain joins TRBV20-1 to TRBJ2-3; D not resolved. This CDR3 has 15 residues. Looked up from germline, CDR1 is DFQATT and CDR2 is SNEGSKA (reference sequence). With 0 bases removed from V and 2 bases from J, the gap between germline ends came to 12 bases.

Worth noting for this clonotype: This sequence may be a read error, since a much larger clone differs from it by one base. This chain joins TRBV7-9 and TRBJ1-1, with unresolved D. V was trimmed by 1 base and J by 1 base, leaving 7 bases between them. CDR1 and CDR2 from the germline V gene are SEHNR and FQNEAQ (reference sequence). CDR3 length: 14 amino acids. The CDR3 sequence is CASSLGTQNTEAFF. The CDR3 DNA follows: TGTGCCAGCAGCTTAGGCACCCAGAACACTGAAGCTTTCTTT.

There are many counts of this clonotype. The J gene is TRBJ2-1, the V gene TRBV29-1; a weak D match, TRBD1 (6 bases). With 4 bases removed from V and 6 bases from J, the gap between germline ends came to 16 bases. Germline lookup yields CDR1 SQVTM and CDR2 ANQGSEA. The CDR3 is 14 residues long. The CDR3 nucleotides are TGCAGCGTTGCCAGCAGGGGTCTTCTCAATGAGCAGTTCTTC. It is translated as CSVASRGLLNEQFF.

V and J are TRBV20-1 and TRBJ1-1; 9 positions match TRBD1. The CDR3 is made up of 15 amino acids. CDR1 is DFQATT and CDR2 is SNEGSKA in the germline V gene (reference sequence). V gave up 2 bases and J gave up 4 bases; unmatched junction bases: 8. Written as DNA, the CDR3 is TGCAGTGCTAGATCGGGGACAGGGAGAGGCACTGAAGCTTTCTTT. Amino acids: CSARSGTGRGTEAFF.

This rearrangement joins TRBV11-3 to TRBJ2-1, with TRBD1 matching over 7 bases. V gave up 1 base and J gave up 5 bases; unmatched junction bases: 5. This CDR3 spans 15 amino acids. Germline V CDR1 and CDR2: SGHNT, YENEEA. CDR3 DNA sequence: TGTGCCAGCAGCTTAGGTCCAGGGGGACACAATGAGCAGTTCTTC. The encoded protein is CASSLGPGGHNEQFF.

This clonotype was recorded at least ten times. The chain couples TRBV5-1 to TRBJ2-1; TRBD1 matches 7 bases. The CDR3 spans 13 residues. V lost 1 base to trimming and J lost 9 bases; unmatched junction nucleotides: 4. Germline V CDR1 and CDR2: SGHRS, YFSETQ. The DNA of the CDR3 is TGCGCCAGCAGCTTGACAGGGGCGGGTGAGCAGTTCTTC. Its translation is CASSLTGAGEQFF.

This clonotype was counted at least ten times. The chain combines TRBV20-1 with TRBJ1-1; tentatively, D is TRBD1 (6 bases). Trimming took off 5 bases at V and 3 bases at J, with 13 bases between the two ends. Germline CDR1 is DFQATT and CDR2 is SNEGSKA (reference sequence). This CDR3 has 13 residues. The DNA for the CDR3 is TGCAGTGCTCGCCGGGACACCTACACTGAAGCTTTCTTT. It is translated as CSARRDTYTEAFF.

The chain carries TRBV7-2 and TRBJ2-7; D perhaps matches TRBD2 (6 bases). There are 14 residues in the CDR3. CDR1 and CDR2 (germline): SGHTA, FQGNSA. Between the trimmed V and J ends, which lost 1 base and 5 bases, there was a span of 12 bases. The CDR3 here is CASSLGVERDEQYF. The CDR3 DNA reads TGTGCCAGCAGCTTAGGAGTGGAGCGGGACGAGCAGTACTTC.

The chain has TRBV6-2 or TRBV6-3 and TRBJ2-7; TRBD2 agrees at 8 bases. V was clipped by 7 bases and J by 6 bases; unmatched bases: 8. The germline V gene encodes CDR1 MNHEY and CDR2 SVGEGT. The CDR3 loop spans 13 amino acids. The chain's CDR3 is CASTGTREGEQYF. The CDR3 DNA reads TGTGCCAGCACGGGGACACGGGAGGGCGAGCAGTACTTC.

This clonotype was seen more than once but under ten times. The V gene is TRBV6-1, the J gene TRBJ2-1; D possibly corresponds to TRBD2 (5 bases). The germline V gene encodes CDR1 MNHNS and CDR2 SASEGT. The V end was cut by 3 bases, the J end by 8 bases, with 17 bases between. This CDR3 spans 15 amino acids. As DNA, the CDR3 is TGTGCCAGCAGTGAGCCCGTACGGGAAGGCGATGAGCAGTTCTTC. Protein: CASSEPVREGDEQFF.

This clonotype was observed at least ten times. J is TRBJ2-7 and V is TRBV9; D possibly corresponds to TRBD2 (5 bases). Germline CDR1 and CDR2: SGDLS and YYNGEE. This CDR3 spans 14 amino acids. The V gene lost 4 bases and the J gene lost 4 bases, with 15 bases spanning the gap. CDR3 in amino acids: CASSIEGDSYEQYF. The DNA for the CDR3 is TGTGCCAGCAGCATTGAGGGAGACTCTTACGAGCAGTACTTC.

This clonotype was recorded at least ten times. The CDR3 coding sequence is TGTGCCATCAGTTCGACTAGCGGGAGCACCAATGAGCAGTTCTTC. It encodes CAISSTSGSTNEQFF. The rearrangement links TRBV10-3 to TRBJ2-1; 12 nucleotides match TRBD2. CDR3 size: 15 residues. V shed 5 bases and J 6 bases; nucleotides not matched to a gene: 5. The germline CDR1 and CDR2 sequences are ENHRY and SYGVKD.

This clonotype came up many times. The chain is built from TRBV20-1 and TRBJ2-7; D possibly corresponds to TRBD2 (6 bases). This CDR3 contains 12 residues. The germline V gene has CDR1 DFQATT and CDR2 SNEGSKA (reference sequence). Trimming left V 2 bases short and J 6 bases short, with 11 bases between. The CDR3 is CSARLAAGEQYF. The CDR3 region has the DNA TGCAGTGCTAGATTAGCGGCCGGCGAGCAGTACTTC.

This clonotype has ten or more counts. The chain is built from TRBV6-2 or TRBV6-3 and TRBJ1-5; no clear D gene. Germline assignment: CDR1 MNHEY and CDR2 SVGEGT. This CDR3 comprises 14 residues. V shed 5 bases and J shed 4 bases, with 12 bases lying between them. This CDR3 is CASSAPGQNQPQHF. The CDR3 DNA sequence: TGTGCCAGCAGTGCCCCGGGCCAAAATCAGCCCCAGCATTTT.

This clonotype was recorded at least ten times. The chain carries TRBV9 and TRBJ2-7; TRBD2 matches at 11 bases. The CDR3 spans 15 residues. Germline trimming cut 4 bases from V and 3 bases from J; bases unmatched to any gene: 6. CDR1 is SGDLS and CDR2 is YYNGEE in the germline V gene. The CDR3 spells CASSPTSGSRYEQYF. CDR3 bases: TGTGCCAGCAGCCCAACTAGCGGGAGTCGCTACGAGCAGTACTTC.

This rearrangement joins TRBV24-1 to TRBJ2-1, with 12 nucleotides matching TRBD2. The CDR3 runs to 16 residues. The germline CDR1 and CDR2 sequences are KGHDR and SFDVKD. With 3 bases clipped from V and 6 bases from J, the junction kept 5 bases outside the gene matches. This chain's CDR3 is CATSDPLAGGVNEQFF. In nucleotides, the CDR3 is TGTGCCACCAGTGATCCCCTAGCGGGAGGGGTCAATGAGCAGTTCTTC.

This clonotype occurred many times. The chain has TRBV7-2 and TRBJ2-1; 7 nucleotides line up with TRBD2. Germline lookup yields CDR1 SGHTA and CDR2 FQGNSA. J gave up 7 bases and V 5 bases, and 14 bases lay outside the gene matches. The CDR3 extends over 16 amino acids. The CDR3 spells CASSPSSGSLGNEQFF. In DNA form, the CDR3 reads TGTGCCAGCAGCCCCTCTAGCGGCAGCCTGGGGAATGAGCAGTTCTTC.

This clonotype was seen more than once but under ten times. The chain links TRBV27 to TRBJ2-7; no firm D call. Germline values: CDR1 MNHEY, CDR2 SMNVEV (reference sequence). The CDR3 covers 13 residues. Trimming removed 5 bases at V and 0 bases at J, with 8 bases between. In nucleotides, the CDR3 is TGTGCCAGCAGTCCGAGAAGCTCCTACGAGCAGTACTTC. Its protein is CASSPRSSYEQYF.

This clonotype was counted many times. CDR3 amino acids: CASSTYGSDTGELFF. CDR3 bases: TGTGCCAGCAGCACCTATGGGTCGGACACCGGGGAGCTGTTTTTT. This chain connects TRBV9 to TRBJ2-2, with no clear D. Deletions cut 4 bases from V and 3 bases from J, with 13 bases between. Germline CDR1 reads SGDLS; CDR2 reads YYNGEE. This CDR3 has 15 amino acids.

This clonotype was counted at least ten times. This CDR3 reads CASSVDFNTQYF. The CDR3 DNA sequence: TGCGCCAGCAGCGTCGACTTCAATACGCAGTATTTT. The J gene is TRBJ2-3, the V gene TRBV4-1; no reliable D call. Trimming left V 5 bases short and J 7 bases short, with 10 bases between. Germline-derived CDR1 and CDR2 are MGHRA and YSYEKL. The CDR3 is 12 amino acids.